Included here is one T cell receptor beta chain sequence, with context. Its target is not known. CDR3 length: 13 residues. Trimming removed 2 bases at V and 5 bases at J, with 9 bases between. Germline V gene sequence: CDR1 WSHSY, CDR2 SAAADI. 13 Jbeta primers and 60 Vbeta primers were used for the PCR. Measured with immunoSEQ multiplex PCR; TCRdb has only the in-frame clones, and not every one. The table shows under 55,000 clones, with 55% to 75% occurring only once. This record belongs to a study of cytomegalovirus exposure and HLA in healthy donors. Study at large: One earlier analysis, a look at some 180 million T cells, found roughly 110 million unique TCR beta sequences. General study findings and limits: Later analysis revealed greater clonal expansion in HLA-associated TCR beta chains than in equally common others. The authors enumerated some 160 TCR beta chains as linked to cytomegalovirus.

This sequence originates from a woman aged 25 to 39 in good health and CMV-seronegative. This chain joins TRBV10-2 and TRBJ1-1; a weak D match, TRBD1 (6 bases). Sequenced: PBMCs. This CDR3 is CASSEDRSTEAFF. The CDR3 coding sequence is TGCGCCAGCAGTGAGGACAGGTCAACTGAAGCTTTCTTT.